The 15 T cell receptor beta chains presented below share a single source sample, sequenced in a study of OX40 agonist ivuxolimab in advanced cancers. Some clones are missing from TCRdb's copy, which holds only in-frame ones; the method was immunoSEQ multiplex PCR. Of about 110,000 clones listed, 91% were seen once; the top ten hold roughly 1.2%. The source was CD4+ or CD8+ T cells sorted from blood, collected in a trial of the OX40 agonist ivuxolimab. The receptors come from an adult with an advanced solid tumor such as melanoma, head and neck, liver or kidney cancer.

The rearrangement uses TRBV18 and TRBJ1-1; D not resolved. From germline, CDR1 is KGHSH and CDR2 LQKENI. Trimming left V 3 bases short and J 0 bases short, with 8 bases between. The CDR3 extends over 14 amino acids. The CDR3 here is CASSPSAMNTEAFF. CDR3 nucleotide sequence: TGTGCCAGCTCACCTTCGGCTATGAACACTGAAGCTTTCTTT. The full variable domain, in which reference TRBV18 and TRBJ1-1 provide the parts outside the CDR3, is NAGVMQNPRHLVRRRGQEARLRCSPMKGHSHVYWYRQLPEEGLKFMVYLQKENIIDESGMPKERFSAEFPKEGPSILRIQQVVRGDSAAYFCASSPSAMNTEAFFGQGTRLTVV.

The chain uses TRBV7-3 and TRBJ1-1; D is unresolved. CDR1 is SGHTA, CDR2 FQGTGA, per germline. The CDR3 has 14 residues. V lost 5 bases and J lost 2, with 12 bases in between. DNA for the CDR3: TGTGCCAGCAGCCCCTCGGACGTAAACACTGAAGCTTTCTTT. Protein: CASSPSDVNTEAFF.

This clone was seen a single time. The chain carries TRBV2 and TRBJ2-1; no clear D. The CDR3 spans 11 residues. Germline V lookup: CDR1 SNHLY, CDR2 FYNNEI. V was cut by 3 bases and J by 12 bases, with 9 bases left in between. CDR3 loop: CASSDSRSQFF. Written as DNA, the CDR3 is TGTGCCAGCAGTGACAGCAGATCGCAGTTCTTC.

The chain couples TRBV2 to TRBJ1-1, with D perhaps matching TRBD1 (6 bases). V was shortened by 11 bases and J by 5 bases, with 21 bases between the two germline ends. The CDR3 sequence is 14 residues long. The germline V gene has CDR1 SNHLY and CDR2 FYNNEI. The DNA of the CDR3 is TGTGCCGGCCGAGTCTCGGGGCAGGGGACTGAAGCTTTCTTT. This sequence encodes CAGRVSGQGTEAFF.

The V gene is TRBV11-2, the J gene TRBJ1-3; D remains ambiguous. The CDR3 loop spans 14 amino acids. The germline V gene encodes CDR1 SGHAT and CDR2 FQNNGV. The V end lost 5 bases, the J end lost 4 bases, and 12 bases lay between the germline ends. The CDR3 sequence is CASSNRVVGNTIYF. In DNA form, the CDR3 reads TGTGCCAGCAGCAACCGGGTGGTCGGAAACACCATATATTTT.

About this clone itself: At the DNA level, this CDR3 is encoded by other sequences in the same sample as well. This chain joins TRBV18 and TRBJ2-3; TRBD2 aligns across 8 bases. Per the germline V gene, CDR1 is KGHSH and CDR2 is LQKENI. V was pared by 0 bases and J by 5 bases, with 7 bases of the junction left unmatched. The CDR3 extends over 16 amino acids. Here the CDR3 DNA reads TGTGCCAGCTCACCACCGGGGCTAGCGGGCGGAGATACGCAGTATTTT. The encoded protein is CASSPPGLAGGDTQYF.

The CDR3 region is CASSEQQPQHF. CDR3 nucleotide sequence: TGTGCCAGCAGTGAACAACAACCCCAGCATTTT. The chain recombines TRBV6-1 with TRBJ1-5; the D is unclear. The germline V gene has CDR1 MNHNS and CDR2 SASEGT. This CDR3 region has 11 residues. V was shortened by 2 bases and J by 10 bases, with 6 bases between the two germline ends.

The chain recombines TRBV7-3 with TRBJ2-2; no reliable D call. The germline V and J ends were trimmed by 3 bases and 3 bases, with 17 bases remaining between them. Germline assignment: CDR1 SGHTA and CDR2 FQGTGA. The CDR3 sequence is 17 residues long. CDR3 sequence: CASSLVKGSKDTGELFF. For the CDR3, the DNA is TGTGCCAGCAGCTTGGTAAAAGGGTCTAAGGACACCGGGGAGCTGTTTTTT.

The chain is built from TRBV6-5 and TRBJ2-1; D gene uncertain. Germline V gene lookup returns CDR1 MNHEY and CDR2 SVGAGI. This CDR3 is 13 amino acids long. Between the trimmed V and J ends, which lost 2 bases and 9 bases, there was a span of 11 bases. The chain's CDR3 is CASSYGLGIEQFF. The CDR3 DNA sequence: TGTGCCAGCAGTTACGGCTTGGGTATTGAGCAGTTCTTC.

The chain is built from TRBV28 and TRBJ2-1; TRBD2 aligns across 13 bases. Per germline, CDR1 MDHEN and CDR2 SYDVKM. CDR3 length: 17 amino acids. V lost 4 bases, J lost 0 bases, and 3 bases stayed unmatched. DNA for the CDR3: TGTGCCAGCAGTTCCAGGACTAGCGGGAGCTCCTACAATGAGCAGTTCTTC. It encodes CASSSRTSGSSYNEQFF.

V usage is TRBV7-6 and J usage is TRBJ2-1, with TRBD2 matching 7 bases. The CDR3 is 14 amino acids. V shed 2 bases and J 9 bases; nucleotides not matched to a gene: 7. Germline V gene lookup returns CDR1 SGHVS and CDR2 FNYEAQ. The CDR3 reads CASSLPGGGVEQFF. CDR3 DNA sequence: TGTGCCAGCAGCTTACCGGGGGGAGGGGTTGAGCAGTTCTTC.

This chain uses TRBV7-2 with TRBJ1-5, with a tentative D call TRBD1 (6 bases). The CDR3 covers 15 residues. Germline V CDR1 and CDR2: SGHTA, FQGNSA. Trimming stripped 2 bases from V and 2 bases from J, with 10 bases between. The CDR3 DNA reads as TGTGCCAGCAGCTTAACAGGGCCTGGCAATCAGCCCCAGCATTTT. It translates to CASSLTGPGNQPQHF.

This clone was recorded a few times. The chain combines TRBV7-2 with TRBJ1-1; a weak D match, TRBD1 (6 bases). Trimming removed 5 bases at V and 8 bases at J, with 9 bases between. The CDR3 has 11 amino acids. Germline V gene data show CDR1 as SGHTA and CDR2 as FQGNSA. The CDR3 DNA reads as TGTGCCAGCAGCCCTGACAGGGAAGCTTTCTTT. Protein: CASSPDREAFF.

This chain connects TRBV19 to TRBJ2-7, with 9 positions matching TRBD2. The CDR3 loop spans 15 amino acids. V gave up 4 bases and J gave up 3 bases; unmatched junction bases: 7. Germline values: CDR1 LNHDA, CDR2 SQIVND (reference sequence). The CDR3 reads CASSNGGRALYEQYF. The DNA for the CDR3 is TGTGCCAGTAGTAATGGCGGGAGGGCCCTCTACGAGCAGTACTTC.

This clone was counted a single time. The V gene is TRBV30, the J gene TRBJ1-4, with D possibly matching TRBD1 (5 bases). V was cut by 0 bases and J by 10 bases, with 15 bases left in between. The CDR3 has 14 amino acids. Germline V lookup: CDR1 GTSNPN, CDR2 SVGIG (reference sequence). In nucleotides, the CDR3 is TGTGCCTGGAGTGTACCGGGACTGGCAGGAAAACTGTTTTTT. Translation gives CAWSVPGLAGKLFF.